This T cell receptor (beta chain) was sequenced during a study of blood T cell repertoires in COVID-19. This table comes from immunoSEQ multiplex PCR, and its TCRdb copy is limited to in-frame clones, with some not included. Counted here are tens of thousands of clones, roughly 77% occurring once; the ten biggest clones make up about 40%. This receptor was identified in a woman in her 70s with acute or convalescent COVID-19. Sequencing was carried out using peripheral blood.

CDR3 in DNA: TGTGCCAGCCGGGACAGGGGGAAGAGAGTCGCAGATACGCAGTATTTT. Its translation is CASRDRGKRVADTQYF. V gene TRBV6-6 combines with J gene TRBJ2-3, with 11 positions matching TRBD1. This CDR3 is 16 amino acids long. The germline V gene encodes CDR1 MNHNY and CDR2 SVGAGI (reference sequence). J gave up 4 bases and V 8 bases, and 11 bases lay outside the gene matches.